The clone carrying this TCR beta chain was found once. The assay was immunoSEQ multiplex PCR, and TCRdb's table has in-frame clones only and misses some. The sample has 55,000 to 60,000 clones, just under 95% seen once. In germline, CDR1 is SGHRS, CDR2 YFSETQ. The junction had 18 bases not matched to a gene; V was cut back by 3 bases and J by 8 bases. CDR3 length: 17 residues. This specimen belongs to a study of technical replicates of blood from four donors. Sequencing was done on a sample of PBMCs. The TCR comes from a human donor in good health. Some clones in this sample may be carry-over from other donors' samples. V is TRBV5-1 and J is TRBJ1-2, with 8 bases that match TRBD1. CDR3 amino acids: CASSSSGIGTGATGYTF. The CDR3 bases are TGCGCCAGCAGCTCATCTGGGATTGGGACAGGAGCTACGGGCTACACCTTC.